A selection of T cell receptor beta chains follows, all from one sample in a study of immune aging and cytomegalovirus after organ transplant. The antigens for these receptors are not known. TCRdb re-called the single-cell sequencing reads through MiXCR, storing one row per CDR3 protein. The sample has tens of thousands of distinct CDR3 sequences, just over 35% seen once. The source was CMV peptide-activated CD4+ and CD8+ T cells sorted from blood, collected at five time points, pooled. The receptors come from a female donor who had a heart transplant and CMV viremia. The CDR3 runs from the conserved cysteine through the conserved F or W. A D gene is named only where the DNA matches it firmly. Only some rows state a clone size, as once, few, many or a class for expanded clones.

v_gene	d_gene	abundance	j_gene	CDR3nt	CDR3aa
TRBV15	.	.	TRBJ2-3	TGTGCCACCATAGACAGCGGATATACGCAGTATTTT	CATIDSGYTQYF
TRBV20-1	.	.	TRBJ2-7	TGCAGTATTCATGCCTACGAGCAGTACTTC	CSIHAYEQYF
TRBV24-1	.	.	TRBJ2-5	TGTGCCACCAGCCCCTTCGGGCAAGAGACCCAGTACTTC	CATSPFGQETQYF
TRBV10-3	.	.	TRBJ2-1	TGTGCCATCAGTGAGTCGGTTTACAATGAGCAGTTCTTC	CAISESVYNEQFF
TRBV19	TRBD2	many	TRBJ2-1	TGTGCCAGTAGTAGGACTAGCGGGATTTACAATGAGCAGTTCTTC	CASSRTSGIYNEQFF
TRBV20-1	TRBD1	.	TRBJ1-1	TGCAGTGCCATAAGGGGGCAAAACACTGAAGCTTTCTTT	CSAIRGQNTEAFF
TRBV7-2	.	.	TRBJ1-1	TGTGCCAGCAGCTTGAGGGCGGAGGAAAAAGCTTTCTTT	CASSLRAEEKAFF
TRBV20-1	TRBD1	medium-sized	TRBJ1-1	TGCAGTGCTAGTCAGGGGGCCGGGAACACTGAAGCTTTCTTT	CSASQGAGNTEAFF
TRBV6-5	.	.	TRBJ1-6	TGTGCCAGCAGTTACCTCGGCCGAGGGTCACCCCTCCACTTT	CASSYLGRGSPLHF
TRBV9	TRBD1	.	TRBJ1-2	TGCGCCAGCAGCCCTCAGACAGGGTATAATGTCGGCTACACCTTC	CASSPQTGYNVGYTF
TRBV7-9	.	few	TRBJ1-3	TGTGCCAGCAGCTTAGGGGACGACTCTGGAAACACCATATATTTT	CASSLGDDSGNTIYF
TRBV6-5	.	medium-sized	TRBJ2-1	TGTGCCAGCAGTTACTCACCTAGGACTCTAGGAAATGAGCAGTTCTTC	CASSYSPRTLGNEQFF
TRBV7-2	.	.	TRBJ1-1	TGTGCCAGCAGCTTATTGCAGGGATATACTGAAGCTTTCTTT	CASSLLQGYTEAFF
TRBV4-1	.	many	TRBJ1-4	TGCGCCAGCAGCCAGGAGCCAGGGACGGCCTCTAATGAAAAACTGTTTTTT	CASSQEPGTASNEKLFF
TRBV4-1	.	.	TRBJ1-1	TGCGCCAGCAGACAAAGGGTGCTCTTTTCTGAAGCTTTCTTT	CASRQRVLFSEAFF
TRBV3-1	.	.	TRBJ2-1	TGTGCCAGCAGCCTAACCGGGATCCACAATGAGCAGTTCTTC	CASSLTGIHNEQFF
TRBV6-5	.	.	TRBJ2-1	TGTGCCAGCACCACCGGGACGGGATACAATGAGCAGTTCTTC	CASTTGTGYNEQFF
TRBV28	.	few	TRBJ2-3	TGTGCCAGCAGTTTAACCATTGGACAGTCGGGAGATACGCAGTATTTT	CASSLTIGQSGDTQYF
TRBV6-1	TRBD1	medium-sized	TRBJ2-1	TGTGCCAGCAGTGAAAGGGACAGGGGCGAAAATGAGCAGTTCTTC	CASSERDRGENEQFF
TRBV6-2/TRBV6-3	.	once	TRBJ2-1	TGTGCCAGCAGTTACCTCGGTGCCTCCTACAATGAGCAGTTCTTC	CASSYLGASYNEQFF
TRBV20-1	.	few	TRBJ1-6	TGCAGTGCTGCCTTCCAGGGAGGCATAGATTCACCCCTCCACTTT	CSAAFQGGIDSPLHF
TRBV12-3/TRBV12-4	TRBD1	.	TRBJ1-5	TGTGCCAGCAATCCGAACAGGGGTAATCAGCCCCAGCACTTT	CASNPNRGNQPQHF
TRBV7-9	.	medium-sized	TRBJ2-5	TGTGCCAGCAGCTTAGATGGAACTCAAGAGACCCAGTACTTC	CASSLDGTQETQYF
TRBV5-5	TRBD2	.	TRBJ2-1	TGTGCCAGCAGCTCGGTACTAGCGGGATACAATGAGCAGTCCTTC	CASSSVLAGYNEQSF
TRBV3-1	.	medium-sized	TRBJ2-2	TGTGCCAGCAGCGGACCCCGGAACACCGGGGAGCTGTTTTTT	CASSGPRNTGELFF
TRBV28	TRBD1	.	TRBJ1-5	TGTGCCAGCAAAAATACAGGGGATAGCAATCAGCCCCAGCATTTT	CASKNTGDSNQPQHF
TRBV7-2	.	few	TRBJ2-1	TGTGCCAGCAGCCGTAGCAGGAATGAGCAGTTCTTC	CASSRSRNEQFF
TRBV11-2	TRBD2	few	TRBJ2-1	TGTGCCAGCAGCTTATCGACTAGCGGTTACAATGAGCAGTTCTTC	CASSLSTSGYNEQFF
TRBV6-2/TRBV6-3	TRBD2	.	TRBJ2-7	TGTGCCAGCAGTTACTCGGGCGGGAGGGCCCACGAGCAGTACTTC	CASSYSGGRAHEQYF
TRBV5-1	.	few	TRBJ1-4	TGCGCCAGCAGCTTGGCCGGGACCGGCGAAAAACTGTTTTTT	CASSLAGTGEKLFF
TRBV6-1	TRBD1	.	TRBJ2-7	TGTGCCAGTGAGGACAGGATCAACGAGCAGTACTTC	CASEDRINEQYF
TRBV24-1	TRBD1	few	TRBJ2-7	TGTGCCACCAGTGACCCTGGGACAGGTGGAGGGAGAGAGCAGTACTTC	CATSDPGTGGGREQYF
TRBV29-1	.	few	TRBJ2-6	TGCAGCGTTGAGGCAGGGGCAACTGGGGCCAGCGTCCTGACTTTC	CSVEAGATGASVLTF
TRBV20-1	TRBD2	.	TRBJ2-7	TGCAGTGCTAGAAAATGCACTAGCGGGAGAGGGGAGCAGTACTTC	CSARKCTSGRGEQYF
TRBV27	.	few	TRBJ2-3	TGTGCCAGCAGTTTAGGCGGACAGTTCATTGTGAATACGCAGTATTTT	CASSLGGQFIVNTQYF
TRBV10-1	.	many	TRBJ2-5	TGCGCCAGCAGTAACAGTACACGCCAAGAGATCCAGTACTTC	CASSNSTRQEIQYF